What follows are 24 T cell receptor beta chains derived from one specimen sequenced in a study of blood T cell repertoires in COVID-19. Assay: immunoSEQ multiplex PCR; the TCRdb copy retains only in-frame clones and omits some. The table includes 90,000 to 100,000 clones, approximately 86% detected once. Sequenced: peripheral blood. The receptors shown here come from a man between 65 and 80 years old with active or convalescent COVID-19.

The genes are TRBV13 and TRBJ2-7; the match to TRBD1 covers 9 bases. Trimming took 1 base from V and 0 from J; bases not matched to a gene: 4. This CDR3 contains 16 residues. The germline V gene encodes CDR1 PRHDT and CDR2 FYEKMQ (reference sequence). CDR3 sequence: CASSLDRGQTSYEQYF. The CDR3 DNA reads TGTGCCAGCAGCTTAGACAGGGGGCAAACCTCCTACGAGCAGTACTTC.

This clone has just a few counts. V gene TRBV19 combines with J gene TRBJ2-7, with D perhaps matching TRBD1 (6 bases). The germline V gene has CDR1 LNHDA and CDR2 SQIVND (reference sequence). CDR3 length: 12 amino acids. V was pared by 8 bases and J by 2 bases, with 10 bases between. This CDR3 reads CASSGVTYEQYF. The CDR3 DNA reads TGTGCCAGTTCAGGGGTTACCTACGAGCAGTACTTC.

J is TRBJ1-5 and V is TRBV5-1; TRBD1 might be the D (6 bases). Trimming removed 1 base at V and 4 bases at J, with 12 bases between. Germline CDR1 SGHRS, CDR2 YFSETQ. The CDR3 totals 15 residues. CDR3 region: CASSLTGQQNQPQHF. CDR3 sequence (DNA): TGCGCCAGCAGCTTGACCGGACAGCAAAATCAGCCCCAGCATTTT.

The chain is built from TRBV2 and TRBJ2-2; TRBD2 matches at 9 bases. Germline trimming cut 2 bases from V and 6 bases from J; bases unmatched to any gene: 4. CDR1 is SNHLY, CDR2 FYNNEI, per germline. The CDR3 is 15 residues long. The CDR3 sequence: CASSELAGASGELFF. CDR3 DNA: TGTGCCAGCAGTGAATTAGCGGGGGCGTCCGGGGAGCTGTTTTTT. The variable domain in full, completed from reference TRBV2 and TRBJ2-2, reads EPEVTQTPSHQVTQMGQEVILRCVPISNHLYFYWYRQILGQKVEFLVSFYNNEISEKSEIFDDQFSVERPDGSNFTLKIRSTKLEDSAMYFCASSELAGASGELFFGEGSRLTVL.

V gene TRBV9 combines with J gene TRBJ1-1; D not certain. V shed 1 base and J shed 2 bases, with 9 bases lying between them. CDR1 SGDLS and CDR2 YYNGEE come from the germline V gene. CDR3 length: 14 amino acids. CDR3 loop: CASSVWAKNTEAFF. CDR3 sequence (DNA): TGTGCCAGCAGCGTATGGGCTAAAAACACTGAAGCTTTCTTT. The variable domain in full, with the rest retrieved from reference TRBV9 and TRBJ1-1, is DSGVTQTPKHLITATGQRVTLRCSPRSGDLSVYWYQQSLDQGLQFLIQYYNGEERAKGNILERFSAQQFPDLHSELNLSSLELGDSALYFCASSVWAKNTEAFFGQGTRLTVV.

This clone was observed a single time. The chain couples TRBV21-1 to TRBJ1-6; the table's TRBD1 call for D was not verified on the DNA. TRBV21-1 is a pseudogene. This CDR3 has 17 residues. CDR3 protein: CASSKARQGSYNSPLHF. The CDR3 DNA reads as TGTGCCAGCAGCAAAGCACGGCAGGGTTCCTATAATTCACCCCTCCACTTT.

This clone has more than one count but fewer than ten. The chain combines TRBV6-4 with TRBJ1-1; D remains unclear. The CDR3 is made up of 14 amino acids. Germline CDR1 reads MRHNA; CDR2 reads SNTAGT. Trimming cost V 6 bases and J 1 base, with 12 bases left between them. The DNA of the CDR3 is TGTGCCAGCAGACCCTCCGCAGGGAACACTGAAGCTTTCTTT. Protein sequence: CASRPSAGNTEAFF.

The chain recombines TRBV6-5 with TRBJ1-6, with TRBD1 matching over 9 bases. The CDR3 loop spans 15 amino acids. Germline V gene sequence: CDR1 MNHEY, CDR2 SVGAGI. V lost 2 bases and J lost 10; bases outside the gene matches: 6. CDR3 nucleotides: TGTGCCAGCAGTTACGGGGACAGGGTTCGGTCACCCCTCCACTTT. It translates to CASSYGDRVRSPLHF.

The rearrangement joins TRBV27 to TRBJ2-7; 8 bases align to TRBD2. After removal of 0 bases from V and 4 bases from J, the junction contained 5 bases not matched to a gene. Germline V gene lookup returns CDR1 MNHEY and CDR2 SMNVEV (reference sequence). The CDR3 spans 15 residues. CDR3 DNA sequence: TGTGCCAGCAGTTTATCATCGGGGGGGCCGTACGAGCAGTACTTC. This gives the protein CASSLSSGGPYEQYF.

The table lists this clone with a count of one. J is TRBJ2-1 and V is TRBV4-2, with D possibly being TRBD2 (6 bases). The V gene lost 1 base and the J gene lost 8 bases, with 15 bases spanning the gap. CDR1 is LGHNA, CDR2 YNFKEQ, per germline. The CDR3 is 15 residues long. This CDR3 reads CASSQGLRGRDEQFF. CDR3 in DNA: TGTGCCAGCAGCCAAGGTTTGCGGGGTCGGGATGAGCAGTTCTTC.

This clone has a single count. V is TRBV27 and J is TRBJ1-1, with TRBD1 identical over 7 bases. V lost 5 bases and J lost 4; bases outside the gene matches: 7. This CDR3 is built from 14 residues. Germline CDR1 and CDR2: MNHEY and SMNVEV (reference sequence). CDR3 region: CASSPRDRSTEAFF. CDR3 nucleotide sequence: TGTGCCAGCAGTCCCCGGGACAGAAGCACTGAAGCTTTCTTT.

The rearrangement joins TRBV18 to TRBJ2-5; 11 bases align to TRBD2. J lost 3 bases, V lost 0 bases, and 0 bases had no gene match. CDR1 and CDR2 (germline): KGHSH, LQKENI. The CDR3 runs 15 residues. CDR3 coding DNA: TGTGCCAGCTCACCACCACTAGCGGGAGAAGAGACCCAGTACTTC. Protein: CASSPPLAGEETQYF. Full variable domain (outside the CDR3, taken from reference TRBV18 and TRBJ2-5): NAGVMQNPRHLVRRRGQEARLRCSPMKGHSHVYWYRQLPEEGLKFMVYLQKENIIDESGMPKERFSAEFPKEGPSILRIQQVVRGDSAAYFCASSPPLAGEETQYFGPGTRLLVL.

The chain joins TRBV20-1 to TRBJ2-4; D is perhaps TRBD1 (5 bases). This CDR3 has 14 residues. Trimming removed 3 bases from V and 2 bases from J, with 11 bases in between. Germline V gene data show CDR1 as DFQATT and CDR2 as SNEGSKA (reference sequence). CDR3 amino acids: CSASEDNTKNIQYF. CDR3 DNA sequence: TGCAGTGCTAGTGAGGACAATACCAAAAACATTCAGTACTTC.

This chain uses TRBV5-1 with TRBJ2-1; a possible D gene is TRBD1 (6 bases). Germline loops: CDR1 SGHRS, CDR2 YFSETQ. V shed 5 bases and J shed 5 bases, with 14 bases lying between them. CDR3 size: 14 residues. CDR3 residues: CASRYPGQNNEQFF. The CDR3 nucleotides read TGCGCCAGCAGATATCCGGGACAAAACAATGAGCAGTTCTTC.

The chain uses TRBV7-8 and TRBJ2-3, with 7 positions matching TRBD2. CDR3 length equals 15 residues. Trimming removed 5 bases from V and 7 bases from J; junction bases left unmatched: 12. Germline V lookup: CDR1 SGHVS, CDR2 FQNEAQ. This CDR3 is CASSLAAGPGNTQYF. Written as DNA, the CDR3 is TGTGCCAGCAGCCTTGCAGCGGGGCCGGGTAATACGCAGTATTTT.

The V and J genes are TRBV7-2 and TRBJ2-2; possibly TRBD2 for D (6 bases). Germline V gene sequence: CDR1 SGHTA, CDR2 FQGNSA. The CDR3 spans 13 residues. This CDR3 is CVGGDANTGELFF. In DNA, the CDR3 is TGTGTCGGCGGGGACGCGAACACCGGGGAGCTGTTTTTT.

V usage is TRBV12-3 or TRBV12-4 and J usage is TRBJ1-3; no clear D. V was clipped by 6 bases and J by 3 bases, with 9 bases between them. The CDR3 spans 13 residues. The CDR3 sequence: CASRRSVGNTIYF. As DNA, the CDR3 is TGTGCCAGCAGGCGGTCCGTTGGAAACACCATATATTTT.

This clone was seen more than once but under ten times. The chain uses TRBV10-2 and TRBJ2-7, with 7 bases that match TRBD1. The CDR3 is made up of 14 amino acids. The germline CDR1 and CDR2 sequences are WSHSY and SAAADI. Germline trimming cut 3 bases from V and 3 bases from J; bases unmatched to any gene: 5. The CDR3, as DNA: TGCGCCAGCAGTGACCCAGGGGGTCACTACGAGCAGTACTTC. This translates into CASSDPGGHYEQYF.

The J gene is TRBJ2-7, the V gene TRBV5-1; D not resolved. This CDR3 region has 13 residues. Per the germline V gene, CDR1 is SGHRS and CDR2 is YFSETQ. Trimming removed 0 bases from V and 4 bases from J, with 8 bases in between. Here the CDR3 DNA reads TGCGCCAGCAGCTTGGCCACGGGTTACGAGCAGTACTTC. Amino acids: CASSLATGYEQYF. The variable domain in full, completed from reference TRBV5-1 and TRBJ2-7, reads KAGVTQTPRYLIKTRGQQVTLSCSPISGHRSVSWYQQTPGQGLQFLFEYFSETQRNKGNFPGRFSGRQFSNSRSEMNVSTLELGDSALYLCASSLATGYEQYFGPGTRLTVT.

The J gene is TRBJ2-5, the V gene TRBV7-2, with a possible D match to TRBD2 (6 bases). Germline loops: CDR1 SGHTA, CDR2 FQGNSA. V was pared by 5 bases and J by 2 bases, with 18 bases between. The CDR3 has 16 amino acids. CDR3 loop: CASSGGVHSKQETQYF. CDR3 coding DNA: TGTGCCAGCAGCGGAGGGGTACATTCGAAGCAAGAGACCCAGTACTTC. Using reference TRBV7-2 and TRBJ2-5 for the parts outside the CDR3, the full variable domain is GAGVSQSPSNKVTEKGKDVELRCDPISGHTALYWYRQSLGQGLEFLIYFQGNSAPDKSGLPSDRFSAERTGGSVSTLTIQRTQQEDSAVYLCASSGGVHSKQETQYFGPGTRLLVL.

The rearrangement uses TRBV20-1 and TRBJ2-1; 9 bases align to TRBD2. Germline assignment: CDR1 DFQATT and CDR2 SNEGSKA (reference sequence). V was pared by 3 bases and J by 8 bases, with 5 bases of the junction left unmatched. The CDR3 runs 13 residues. Here the CDR3 reads CSASRTSDYEQFF. The CDR3 coding sequence is TGCAGTGCTAGTCGGACTAGCGACTATGAGCAGTTCTTC.

This clone was observed a few times. The chain employs TRBV6-6 and TRBJ1-1, with no clear D. Germline CDR1 is MNHNY and CDR2 is SVGAGI (reference sequence). This CDR3 comprises 11 residues. Trimming took 4 bases from V and 3 from J, leaving 3 bases between them. CDR3 DNA: TGTGCCAGCAGTTTATACACTGAAGCTTTCTTT. It translates to CASSLYTEAFF.

The J gene is TRBJ1-1, the V gene TRBV5-1; tentative D call: TRBD1 (5 bases). With 0 bases removed from V and 11 bases from J, the gap between germline ends came to 14 bases. Germline CDR1 reads SGHRS; CDR2 reads YFSETQ. The CDR3 loop spans 13 amino acids. The CDR3 loop is CASSLEAGKGAFF. The CDR3, as DNA: TGCGCCAGCAGCTTGGAGGCAGGGAAGGGCGCTTTCTTT.

This clone was picked up a small number of times. The chain recombines TRBV27 with TRBJ2-7, with TRBD2 as a possible D gene (6 bases). V gave up 5 bases and J gave up 4 bases, with 27 bases separating them. The CDR3 extends over 18 amino acids. Germline loops: CDR1 MNHEY, CDR2 SMNVEV (reference sequence). The CDR3 DNA reads TGTGCCAGCAGTAACACCGGGACTTCTCGGAGGGGATTTTACGAGCAGTACTTC. Amino acids: CASSNTGTSRRGFYEQYF.